This T cell receptor (beta chain) was found in a study of OX40 agonist ivuxolimab in advanced cancers. Overall study results and limits: Compared with others, partial responders at 0.1-3.0 mg/kg displayed clonal expansion among the lowest. The authors also found low normalized T-cell clonal expansion in some nonresponders.

For this clone: Its specificity is unknown.

Clones were sequenced by immunoSEQ multiplex PCR, and TCRdb holds only the in-frame ones, with some missing. Of just under 75,000 clones listed, 80% to 95% are singletons. Germline V gives CDR1 SGHRS, CDR2 YFSETQ. The CDR3 runs 17 residues. The germline V and J ends were trimmed by 1 base and 6 bases, with 20 bases remaining between them. Autoimmune disease history or systemic immunosuppression barred patients. V gene TRBV5-1 combines with J gene TRBJ2-1; D possibly corresponds to TRBD2 (6 bases). Specimen: CD4+ or CD8+ T cells sorted from blood, collected in a trial of the OX40 agonist ivuxolimab. The origin of this receptor is an adult with an advanced solid tumor such as melanoma, head and neck, liver or kidney cancer. In nucleotides, the CDR3 is TGCGCCAGCAGCTTGAGAAGGGCCGGGAGACTCCGCAATGAGCAGTTCTTC. Protein: CASSLRRAGRLRNEQFF.